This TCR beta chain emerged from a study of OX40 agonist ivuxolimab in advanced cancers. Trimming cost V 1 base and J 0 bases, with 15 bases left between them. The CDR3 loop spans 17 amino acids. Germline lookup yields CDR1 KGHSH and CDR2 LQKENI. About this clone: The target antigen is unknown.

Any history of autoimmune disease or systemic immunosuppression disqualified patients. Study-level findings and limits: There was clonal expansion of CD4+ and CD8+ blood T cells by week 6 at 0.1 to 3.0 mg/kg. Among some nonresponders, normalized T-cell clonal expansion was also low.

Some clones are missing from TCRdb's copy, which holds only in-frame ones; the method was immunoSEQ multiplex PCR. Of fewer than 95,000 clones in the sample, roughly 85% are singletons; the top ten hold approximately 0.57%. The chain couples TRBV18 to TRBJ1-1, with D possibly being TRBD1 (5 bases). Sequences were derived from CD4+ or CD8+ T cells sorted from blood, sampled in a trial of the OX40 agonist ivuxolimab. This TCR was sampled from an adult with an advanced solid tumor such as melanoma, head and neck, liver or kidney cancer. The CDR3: CASSPRLGERLNTEAFF. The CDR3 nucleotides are TGTGCCAGCTCACCACGGCTAGGGGAGCGACTGAACACTGAAGCTTTCTTT.